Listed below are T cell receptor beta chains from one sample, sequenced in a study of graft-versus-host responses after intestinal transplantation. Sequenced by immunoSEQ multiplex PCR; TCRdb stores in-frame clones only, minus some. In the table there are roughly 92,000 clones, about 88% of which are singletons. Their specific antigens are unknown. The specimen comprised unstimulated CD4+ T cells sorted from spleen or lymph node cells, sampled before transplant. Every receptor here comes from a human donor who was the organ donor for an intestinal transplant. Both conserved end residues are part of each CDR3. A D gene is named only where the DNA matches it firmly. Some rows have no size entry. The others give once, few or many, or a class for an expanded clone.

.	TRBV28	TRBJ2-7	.	TGTGCCAGCAGTTCCCAGGGAACTGTACCCTACGAGCAGTACTTC	CASSSQGTVPYEQYF
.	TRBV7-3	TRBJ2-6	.	TGTGCCAGCAGCTTTACGACGACAGCAAGCTCTGGGGCCAACGTCCTGACTTTC	CASSFTTTASSGANVLTF
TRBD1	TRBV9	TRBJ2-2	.	TGTGCCAGCGGGAGGGACAGGGGTTACACCGGGGAGCTGTTTTTT	CASGRDRGYTGELFF
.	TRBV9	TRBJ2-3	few	TGTGCCAGCAGCGTAGGTTTAGGGGGGGCCGATACGCAGTATTTT	CASSVGLGGADTQYF
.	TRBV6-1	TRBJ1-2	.	TGTGCCAGCAGTGAAGCGCAGGCTAACTATGGCTACACCTTC	CASSEAQANYGYTF
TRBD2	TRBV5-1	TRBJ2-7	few	TGCGCCAGCAGCCCAACTAGCGAGGGCTACGAGCAGTACTTC	CASSPTSEGYEQYF
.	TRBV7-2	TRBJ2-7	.	TGTGCCAGCAGCTTGGCGGGCGTGACCGAGCAGTACTTC	CASSLAGVTEQYF
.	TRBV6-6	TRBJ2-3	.	TGTGCCAGCAGAGATGGGGCCGGAGATACGCAGTATTTT	CASRDGAGDTQYF
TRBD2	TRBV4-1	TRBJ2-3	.	TGCGCCAGCACAAACACCCCGGGACTAGCGGGAGTGACTGCCACAGATACGCAGTATTTT	CASTNTPGLAGVTATDTQYF
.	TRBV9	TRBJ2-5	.	TGTGCCAGCAGCCCCAATGGGGGGAGGCCCCAAGAGACCCAGTACTTC	CASSPNGGRPQETQYF
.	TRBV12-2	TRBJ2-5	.	TGTGCAAGTCGCTCGGGACTAGCGGGAACAAAGACCCAGTACTTC	CASRSGLAGTKTQYF
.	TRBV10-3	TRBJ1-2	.	TGTGCCATCAGTGAGTCGAGGGCTAACTATGGCTACACCTTC	CAISESRANYGYTF
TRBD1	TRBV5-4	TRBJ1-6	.	TGTGCCAGCAGCTTACAGGGGACAAATTCACCCCTCCACTTT	CASSLQGTNSPLHF
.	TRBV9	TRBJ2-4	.	TGTGCCAGCAGCGTAGGGGCCGGGGATCTGCCCAAAAACATTCAGTACTTC	CASSVGAGDLPKNIQYF
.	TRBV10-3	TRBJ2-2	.	TGTGCCATCAGTGCGGGAGCCGGGGAGCTGTTTTTT	CAISAGAGELFF